The rows below give T cell receptor beta chains drawn from one sample of a study of identical twins. One entry per CDR3 protein results from TCRdb running MiXCR on the 5' RACE reads. The sample lists 600,000 to 700,000 distinct CDR3 sequences, 21% occurring once. The sample also formed part of further work on T cells expressing NK-cell markers.

What was sequenced was PBMCs. The receptor source for this set is a woman aged 18-29 years in good health. Both conserved end residues are part of each CDR3. D genes are given only for firm matches. Clone size is stated in some rows and not others, as once, few, many or a class when expanded.

j_gene: TRBJ2-7; d_gene: TRBD2; v_gene: TRBV11-2; abundance: .; len: 16; CDR3aa: CASSLMLVAGSYEQYF; CDR3nt: TGTGCCAGCAGCCTAATGTTGGTAGCGGGGAGCTACGAGCAGTACTTC
j_gene: TRBJ2-5; d_gene: TRBD2; v_gene: TRBV6-2/TRBV6-3; abundance: .; len: 15; CDR3aa: CATTPSGGGYETQYF; CDR3nt: TGTGCCACAACCCCCTCCGGCGGGGGGTATGAGACCCAGTACTTC
j_gene: TRBJ2-7; d_gene: .; v_gene: TRBV18; abundance: .; len: 14; CDR3aa: CASSHYNSHYEQYF; CDR3nt: TGTGCCAGCTCCCACTACAATTCTCACTACGAGCAGTACTTC
j_gene: TRBJ2-1; d_gene: TRBD2; v_gene: TRBV7-9; abundance: many; len: 17; CDR3aa: CASSSRLAGVPYNEQFF; CDR3nt: TGTGCCAGCAGCTCCCGACTAGCGGGGGTCCCCTACAATGAGCAGTTCTTC
j_gene: TRBJ2-1; d_gene: TRBD2; v_gene: TRBV15; abundance: medium-sized; len: 13; CDR3aa: CATLTGTTNEQFF; CDR3nt: TGTGCCACGCTAACCGGGACTACCAATGAGCAGTTCTTC
j_gene: TRBJ2-5; d_gene: .; v_gene: TRBV3-1; abundance: few; len: 14; CDR3aa: CASSQDVRVETQYF; CDR3nt: TGTGCCAGCAGCCAAGATGTCAGGGTGGAGACCCAGTACTTC
j_gene: TRBJ2-1; d_gene: .; v_gene: TRBV27; abundance: few; len: 14; CDR3aa: CASSDRVGDNEQFF; CDR3nt: TGTGCCAGCAGTGATAGGGTAGGAGACAATGAGCAGTTCTTC
j_gene: TRBJ1-4; d_gene: .; v_gene: TRBV7-9; abundance: many; len: 14; CDR3aa: CASSLGTTNEKLFF; CDR3nt: TGTGCCAGCAGCCTTGGGACAACTAATGAAAAACTGTTTTTT
j_gene: TRBJ2-5; d_gene: TRBD1; v_gene: TRBV12-3/TRBV12-4; abundance: .; len: 15; CDR3aa: CASTGTGEYQETQYF; CDR3nt: TGTGCCAGCACAGGGACAGGGGAGTACCAAGAGACCCAGTACTTC
j_gene: TRBJ2-5; d_gene: .; v_gene: TRBV10-3; abundance: .; len: 16; CDR3aa: CAISDQDHPGRETQYF; CDR3nt: TGTGCCATCAGTGATCAGGACCACCCCGGCCGGGAGACCCAGTACTTC
j_gene: TRBJ1-2; d_gene: .; v_gene: TRBV23-1; abundance: .; len: 13; CDR3aa: CASSQGRENGYTF; CDR3nt: TGCGCCAGCAGTCAGGGCAGGGAGAATGGCTACACCTTC
j_gene: TRBJ2-2; d_gene: TRBD2; v_gene: TRBV20-1; abundance: .; len: 14; CDR3aa: CSAKRLAETGELFF; CDR3nt: TGCAGTGCTAAACGACTAGCTGAGACCGGGGAGCTGTTTTTT
j_gene: TRBJ2-3; d_gene: .; v_gene: TRBV7-9; abundance: .; len: 17; CDR3aa: CASSSQQQAPSTDTQYF; CDR3nt: TGTGCCAGCAGCTCCCAGCAGCAGGCCCCTAGCACAGATACGCAGTATTTT
j_gene: TRBJ1-6; d_gene: TRBD1; v_gene: TRBV29-1; abundance: .; len: 13; CDR3aa: CSVAGGSNSPLHF; CDR3nt: TGCAGCGTTGCAGGGGGCAGTAATTCACCCCTCCACTTT
j_gene: TRBJ2-1; d_gene: .; v_gene: TRBV9; abundance: .; len: 11; CDR3aa: CASRHNNEQFF; CDR3nt: TGTGCCAGCAGACATAACAATGAGCAGTTCTTC
j_gene: TRBJ2-3; d_gene: .; v_gene: TRBV7-2; abundance: many; len: 12; CDR3aa: CASGSYSDTQYF; CDR3nt: TGTGCCAGCGGATCATATTCAGATACGCAGTATTTT
j_gene: TRBJ2-3; d_gene: TRBD2; v_gene: TRBV7-8; abundance: few; len: 18; CDR3aa: CASSLARGLAGFTDTQYF; CDR3nt: TGTGCCAGCAGCTTAGCGCGGGGACTAGCGGGCTTCACAGATACGCAGTATTTT
j_gene: TRBJ2-1; d_gene: TRBD1; v_gene: TRBV20-1; abundance: .; len: 12; CDR3aa: CSAAGQGNEQFF; CDR3nt: TGCAGTGCGGCTGGACAGGGAAATGAGCAGTTCTTC
j_gene: TRBJ2-5; d_gene: TRBD1; v_gene: TRBV5-1; abundance: .; len: 16; CDR3aa: CASSLAGTGGLETQYF; CDR3nt: TGCGCCAGCAGCTTGGCGGGGACAGGGGGCCTAGAGACCCAGTACTTC
j_gene: TRBJ1-2; d_gene: .; v_gene: TRBV10-3; abundance: many; len: 13; CDR3aa: CATPGRGKEGYTF; CDR3nt: TGTGCCACCCCCGGCCGAGGGAAGGAAGGCTACACCTTC
j_gene: TRBJ1-1; d_gene: .; v_gene: TRBV12-5; abundance: many; len: 11; CDR3aa: CASGLTDEAFF; CDR3nt: TGTGCTAGTGGTTTGACAGATGAAGCTTTCTTT
j_gene: TRBJ2-1; d_gene: .; v_gene: TRBV21-1; abundance: .; len: 12; CDR3aa: CASRKGWGEQFF; CDR3nt: TGTGCCAGCAGGAAAGGTTGGGGTGAGCAGTTCTTC
j_gene: TRBJ2-1; d_gene: .; v_gene: TRBV7-6; abundance: .; len: 16; CDR3aa: CASSLIGRSSYNEQFF; CDR3nt: TGTGCCAGCAGCTTAATCGGGCGGAGCTCCTACAATGAGCAGTTCTTC
j_gene: TRBJ2-1; d_gene: TRBD2; v_gene: TRBV12-3/TRBV12-4; abundance: few; len: 15; CDR3aa: CASSSLAGEVNEQFF; CDR3nt: TGTGCCAGCAGTTCTCTAGCGGGAGAAGTGAATGAGCAGTTCTTC
j_gene: TRBJ2-7; d_gene: .; v_gene: TRBV12-3/TRBV12-4; abundance: few; len: 16; CDR3aa: CASSTHSAGHSYEQYF; CDR3nt: TGTGCCAGCAGTACACACTCTGCTGGTCACTCCTACGAGCAGTACTTC
j_gene: TRBJ2-7; d_gene: TRBD2; v_gene: TRBV12-3/TRBV12-4; abundance: many; len: 15; CDR3aa: CASAGVSGGPYEQYF; CDR3nt: TGTGCCAGCGCGGGCGTTAGCGGGGGGCCCTACGAGCAGTACTTC
j_gene: TRBJ2-1; d_gene: TRBD2; v_gene: TRBV6-5; abundance: many; len: 16; CDR3aa: CASSYSGGRARDEQFF; CDR3nt: TGTGCCAGCAGTTACTCGGGTGGGAGGGCCAGGGATGAGCAGTTCTTC
j_gene: TRBJ2-1; d_gene: .; v_gene: TRBV20-1; abundance: many; len: 13; CDR3aa: CSAPAPLGGEQFF; CDR3nt: TGCAGTGCTCCCGCCCCGCTCGGGGGCGAGCAGTTCTTC
j_gene: TRBJ1-4; d_gene: .; v_gene: TRBV4-3; abundance: .; len: 15; CDR3aa: CASSQDRGRRGKLFF; CDR3nt: TGCGCCAGCAGCCAAGATCGGGGCCGGAGAGGAAAACTGTTTTTT
j_gene: TRBJ1-2; d_gene: TRBD1; v_gene: TRBV7-2; abundance: .; len: 14; CDR3aa: CASSSYGTGDGYTF; CDR3nt: TGTGCCAGCAGCTCGTACGGGACAGGGGATGGCTACACCTTC
j_gene: TRBJ2-1; d_gene: TRBD2; v_gene: TRBV19; abundance: .; len: 15; CDR3aa: CASSGGTSGKDEQFF; CDR3nt: TGTGCCAGTAGTGGAGGGACTAGCGGGAAGGATGAGCAGTTCTTC